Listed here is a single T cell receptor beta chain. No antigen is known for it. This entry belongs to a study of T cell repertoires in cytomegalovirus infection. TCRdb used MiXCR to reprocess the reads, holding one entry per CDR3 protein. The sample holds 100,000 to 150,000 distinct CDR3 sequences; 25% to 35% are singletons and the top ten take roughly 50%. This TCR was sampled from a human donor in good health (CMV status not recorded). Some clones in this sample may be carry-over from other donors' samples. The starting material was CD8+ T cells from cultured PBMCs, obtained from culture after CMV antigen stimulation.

CDR3 in DNA: TGCGCCAGCAGCCAGGGGGACAGTGGAAACACCATATATTTT. Protein sequence: CASSQGDSGNTIYF. This chain links TRBV4-1 with TRBJ1-3; TRBD1 matches 7 bases. The trim removed 3 bases at V and 3 bases at J, leaving 2 bases unmatched. Germline-derived CDR1 and CDR2 are MGHRA and YSYEKL. The CDR3 covers 14 residues.